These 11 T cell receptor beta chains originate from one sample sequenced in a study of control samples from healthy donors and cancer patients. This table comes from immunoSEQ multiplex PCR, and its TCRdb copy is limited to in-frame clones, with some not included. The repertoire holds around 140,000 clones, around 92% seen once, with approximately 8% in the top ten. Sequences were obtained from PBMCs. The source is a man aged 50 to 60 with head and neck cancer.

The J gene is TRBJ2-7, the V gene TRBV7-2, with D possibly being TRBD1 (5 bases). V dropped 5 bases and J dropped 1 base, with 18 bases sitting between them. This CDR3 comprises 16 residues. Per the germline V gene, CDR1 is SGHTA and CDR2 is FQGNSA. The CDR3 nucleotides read TGTGCCAGCAGCCATCGTTCGGGCAGGGATTCCTACGAGCAGTACTTC. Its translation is CASSHRSGRDSYEQYF.

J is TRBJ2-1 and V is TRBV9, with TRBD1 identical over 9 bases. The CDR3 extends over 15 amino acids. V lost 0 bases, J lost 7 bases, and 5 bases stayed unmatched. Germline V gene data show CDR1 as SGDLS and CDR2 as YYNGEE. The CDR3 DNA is TGTGCCAGCAGCGTAGCTACAGGGACAGGGAATGAGCAGTTCTTC. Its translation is CASSVATGTGNEQFF.

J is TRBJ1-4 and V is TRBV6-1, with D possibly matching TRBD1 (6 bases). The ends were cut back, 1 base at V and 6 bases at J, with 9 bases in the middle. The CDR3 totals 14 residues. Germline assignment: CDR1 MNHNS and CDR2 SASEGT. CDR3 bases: TGTGCCAGCAGTGAAGGGGACACGCATGAAAAACTGTTTTTT. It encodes CASSEGDTHEKLFF.

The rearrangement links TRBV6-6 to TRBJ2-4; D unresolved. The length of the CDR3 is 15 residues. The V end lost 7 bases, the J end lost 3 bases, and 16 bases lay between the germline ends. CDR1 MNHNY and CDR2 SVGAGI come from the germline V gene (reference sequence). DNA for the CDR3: TGTGCCAGCACCCGACTCCCAGGCGGCAAAAACATTCAGTACTTC. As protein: CASTRLPGGKNIQYF.

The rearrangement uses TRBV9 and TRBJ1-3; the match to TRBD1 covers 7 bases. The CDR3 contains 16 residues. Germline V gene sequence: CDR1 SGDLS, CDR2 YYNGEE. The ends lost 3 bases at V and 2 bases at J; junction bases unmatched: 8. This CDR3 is CASSARQGSAGNTIYF. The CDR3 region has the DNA TGTGCCAGCAGCGCCCGACAGGGTTCGGCTGGAAACACCATATATTTT.

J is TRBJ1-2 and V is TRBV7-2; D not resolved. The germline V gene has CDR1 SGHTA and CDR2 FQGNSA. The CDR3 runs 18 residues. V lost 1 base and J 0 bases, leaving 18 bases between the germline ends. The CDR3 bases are TGTGCCAGCAGCTTAGTGGCGTTGGCCCGTCGAGCTAACTATGGCTACACCTTC. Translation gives CASSLVALARRANYGYTF.

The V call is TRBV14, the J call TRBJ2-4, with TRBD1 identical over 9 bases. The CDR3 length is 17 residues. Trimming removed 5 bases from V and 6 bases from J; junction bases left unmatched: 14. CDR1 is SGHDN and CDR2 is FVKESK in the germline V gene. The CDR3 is CASSNSRLTGGRNIQYF. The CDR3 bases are TGTGCCAGCAGCAACTCTAGGCTTACAGGGGGCCGAAACATTCAGTACTTC.

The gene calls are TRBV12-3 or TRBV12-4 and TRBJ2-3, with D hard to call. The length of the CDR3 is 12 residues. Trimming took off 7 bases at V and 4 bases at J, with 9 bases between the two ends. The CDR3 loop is CASTPLADTQYF. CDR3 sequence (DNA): TGTGCCAGCACCCCGCTGGCAGATACGCAGTATTTT.

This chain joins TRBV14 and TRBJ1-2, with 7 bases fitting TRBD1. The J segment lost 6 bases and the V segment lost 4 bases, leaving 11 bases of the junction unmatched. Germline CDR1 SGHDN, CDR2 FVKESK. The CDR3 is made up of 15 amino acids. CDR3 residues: CASSLWDSTIDGYTF. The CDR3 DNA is TGTGCCAGCAGCCTCTGGGACAGTACGATCGATGGCTACACCTTC.

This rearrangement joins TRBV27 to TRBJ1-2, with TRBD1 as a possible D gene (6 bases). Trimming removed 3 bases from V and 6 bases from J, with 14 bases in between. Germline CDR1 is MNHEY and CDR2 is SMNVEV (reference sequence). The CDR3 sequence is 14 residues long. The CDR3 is CASSFLGGQDGYTF. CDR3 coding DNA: TGTGCCAGCAGTTTTCTAGGGGGTCAAGATGGCTACACCTTC.

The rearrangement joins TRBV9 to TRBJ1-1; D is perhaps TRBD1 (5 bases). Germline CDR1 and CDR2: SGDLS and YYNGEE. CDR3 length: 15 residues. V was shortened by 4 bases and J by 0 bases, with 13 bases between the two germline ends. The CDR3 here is CASSSRGDLNTEAFF. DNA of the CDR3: TGTGCCAGCAGCTCGAGGGGAGACCTGAACACTGAAGCTTTCTTT.